Listed here is a single T cell receptor beta chain. Method: immunoSEQ multiplex PCR; TCRdb's copy keeps in-frame clones and lacks some. Found here are about 250,000 clones, 87% of them singletons; the top ten hold about 3%. The CDR3 loop spans 15 amino acids. Germline V gives CDR1 WNHNN, CDR2 SYGVQD (reference sequence). V shed 2 bases and J shed 8 bases, with 18 bases lying between them. The record originates from a study of blood T cell repertoires in COVID-19. The V call is TRBV10-1, the J call TRBJ1-2; D perhaps matches TRBD1 (6 bases). The clonotype originates from a young man with active or convalescent COVID-19. Sequencing was carried out using peripheral blood. In DNA, the CDR3 is TGCGCCAGCAGTGAGGGACCGGGACACCTTGGGGGCTACACCTTC. It specifies CASSEGPGHLGGYTF.